These T cell receptor beta chains were read from a single sample in a study of cytomegalovirus exposure and HLA in healthy donors. Profiled with immunoSEQ multiplex PCR; TCRdb holds only in-frame clones, not every one. The sample carries 200,000 to 250,000 clones, around 80% recorded once. Sequenced input: PBMCs. These receptors were obtained from a boy younger than 10 in good health and CMV-seronegative. Each CDR3 is given with its conserved first and last residue. A D gene is named only where the DNA matches it firmly. Expanded clones are given a class, and other clones once, few, many or no size at all.

clone size	D gene	V gene	J gene	CDR3 protein	CDR3 DNA
once	.	TRBV11-2	TRBJ1-4	CASSPGGSANEKLFF	TGTGCCAGCAGCCCCGGAGGTTCAGCTAATGAAAAACTGTTTTTT
.	TRBD2	TRBV7-7	TRBJ2-1	CASSSSVAGGMLNEQFF	TGTGCTAGCAGCTCGTCAGTAGCGGGAGGGATGTTGAATGAGCAGTTCTTC
few	TRBD2	TRBV2	TRBJ2-7	CASRGTSGRAYEQYF	TGTGCCAGCAGGGGGACTAGCGGGAGGGCCTACGAGCAGTACTTC
once	.	TRBV19	TRBJ2-5	CASSIAGAQETQYF	TGTGCCAGTAGTATAGCGGGAGCCCAAGAGACCCAGTACTTC
.	TRBD2	TRBV19	TRBJ2-3	CASSPRLAGTTDTQYF	TGTGCCAGTAGTCCACGACTAGCGGGGACCACAGATACGCAGTATTTT
.	TRBD2	TRBV25-1	TRBJ2-3	CASRPGLAGGPSTDTQYF	TGTGCCAGCCGGCCGGGACTAGCGGGAGGCCCGAGCACAGATACGCAGTATTTT
.	TRBD2	TRBV9	TRBJ2-3	CASSPLSSLALRADTQYF	TGTGCCAGCAGCCCCCTTTCATCACTAGCGTTGCGGGCAGATACGCAGTATTTT
.	.	TRBV9	TRBJ2-7	CASSVSARPYEQYF	TGTGCCAGCAGCGTGTCTGCCAGGCCCTACGAGCAGTACTTC
once	.	TRBV28	TRBJ2-1	CASSLSGYNEQFF	TGTGCCAGCAGTTTATCGGGTTACAATGAGCAGTTCTTC
.	TRBD1	TRBV10-3	TRBJ2-1	CAIGQGRNEQFF	TGTGCCATCGGACAGGGGAGGAATGAGCAGTTCTTC
.	TRBD1	TRBV19	TRBJ1-2	CASTDRAGYGYTF	TGTGCCAGTACAGACAGGGCTGGCTATGGCTACACCTTC
.	TRBD2	TRBV29-1	TRBJ2-1	CSPTPLALKNEQFF	TGCAGCCCCACCCCACTAGCGTTAAAAAATGAGCAGTTCTTC
.	.	TRBV5-5	TRBJ2-7	CASSFTYEQYF	TGTGCCAGCAGCTTTACCTACGAGCAGTACTTC
.	.	TRBV19	TRBJ1-1	CASSMPRLDTEAFF	TGTGCCAGTAGTATGCCCCGGTTGGACACTGAAGCTTTCTTT
once	TRBD1	TRBV25-1	TRBJ1-1	CASSEGTGTDTEAFF	TGTGCCAGCAGTGAAGGGACAGGAACGGACACTGAAGCTTTCTTT
.	TRBD2	TRBV9	TRBJ2-5	CASSVGRRDYGETQYF	TGTGCCAGCAGCGTAGGTCGGCGGGACTACGGCGAGACCCAGTACTTC